Shown below are 14 T cell receptor beta chains from a single sample sequenced in a study of CD8 T cells in ankylosing spondylitis (dated by TCRdb to the late 2010s). Study-wide findings and limitations: A TCR beta motif of eight highly homologous amino acid variants appeared characteristic of blood from ankylosing spondylitis patients.

No cognate antigen is known for these TCRs. The library was obtained by 5' RACE. Instrument on record: Illumina HiSeq 2500. TCRdb itself trimmed the public reads at Q25 with fastp, ran MiXCR and retained productive beta chains. Each record represents a unique CDR3 protein, reported with the most common genes and DNA among its rows. The sample records around 440,000 distinct CDR3 sequences, roughly 15% of which are singletons. The biggest ten clones account for 0.95% to 1.1% of the sample. The material sequenced was blood, either unsorted or a sorted T cell fraction (not recorded which). Receptor source: a male donor with ankylosing spondylitis.

This clonotype appeared a few times. This chain uses TRBV6-1 with TRBJ2-7; 11 nucleotides align to TRBD2. The CDR3 sequence is 14 residues long. Germline CDR1 reads MNHNS; CDR2 reads SASEGT. V trimming: 5 bases; J trimming: 3 bases; junction bases outside the gene matches: 3. The CDR3, as DNA: TGTGCCAGCAGTAAAGGGACTAGCGGCTACGAGCAGTACTTC. It codes for CASSKGTSGYEQYF.

This clonotype was seen a handful of times. The chain has TRBV5-1 and TRBJ1-1, with TRBD1 as a possible D gene (5 bases). Per germline, CDR1 SGHRS and CDR2 YFSETQ. The CDR3 runs 15 residues. The ends were cut back, 0 bases at V and 5 bases at J, with 14 bases in the middle. This CDR3 reads CASSLEGRLGTEAFF. CDR3 DNA sequence: TGCGCCAGCAGCTTGGAGGGGAGGCTTGGGACTGAAGCTTTCTTT.

The J gene is TRBJ1-2, the V gene TRBV21-1. TRBV21-1 is a recognized pseudogene. The CDR3 totals 13 residues. The CDR3, as DNA: TGTGCCAGCGGGGAGGGACTGGGCTATGGCTACACCTTC. It yields the protein CASGEGLGYGYTF.

In this sample, this clonotype turned up a few times. The chain joins TRBV5-5 to TRBJ1-1, with D perhaps matching TRBD1 (5 bases). The germline V gene encodes CDR1 SGHKS and CDR2 YYEKEE (reference sequence). Trimming took off 2 bases at V and 0 bases at J, with 14 bases between the two ends. This CDR3 comprises 16 residues. The CDR3 nucleotides read TGTGCCAGCAGCTTCGGGATGGGGCGGCTGAACACTGAAGCTTTCTTT. Its translation is CASSFGMGRLNTEAFF.

In this sample, this clonotype turned up a few times. V is TRBV6-1 and J is TRBJ1-6; TRBD1 aligns across 7 bases. The CDR3 loop spans 14 amino acids. V dropped 7 bases and J dropped 7; count of bases not matched to a gene: 7. Germline values: CDR1 MNHNS, CDR2 SASEGT. CDR3 region: CASTRTGANSPLHF. The CDR3 nucleotides are TGTGCCAGCACCAGAACAGGGGCCAATTCACCCCTCCACTTT.

V gene TRBV5-1 combines with J gene TRBJ1-2; a possible D gene is TRBD1 (5 bases). The CDR3 contains 12 residues. The germline gives CDR1 SGHRS, CDR2 YFSETQ. V was pared by 5 bases and J by 5 bases, with 10 bases between. CDR3 coding DNA: TGCGCCAGCAGACTTACAGGTTATGGCTACACCTTC. Protein: CASRLTGYGYTF.

DNA for the CDR3: TGTGCCTGGAGTCTCGGGAAGAACTATGGCTACACCTTC. Its protein is CAWSLGKNYGYTF. The chain couples TRBV30 to TRBJ1-2; the D is unclear. Looked up from germline, CDR1 is GTSNPN and CDR2 is SVGIG (reference sequence). Trimming pared 2 bases from V and 2 bases from J, leaving 9 bases between. This CDR3 contains 13 residues.

CDR3 sequence: CASSIGGHAGELFF. CDR3 DNA: TGTGCCAGTTCTATTGGGGGGCACGCCGGGGAGCTGTTTTTT. This chain joins TRBV19 and TRBJ2-2, with D possibly being TRBD1 or TRBD2 (6 bases each). The CDR3 spans 14 residues. Trimming took off 8 bases at V and 6 bases at J, with 16 bases between the two ends. Germline V CDR1 and CDR2: LNHDA, SQIVND (reference sequence).

This clonotype was observed at least ten times. J is TRBJ2-2 and V is TRBV30; D gene ambiguous. CDR1 and CDR2 from the germline V gene are GTSNPN and SVGIG (reference sequence). This CDR3 has 12 amino acids. V was trimmed by 0 bases and J by 4 bases, leaving 3 bases between them. The CDR3 DNA sequence: TGTGCCTGGAGTGTGTTCACCGGGGAGCTGTTTTTT. Translated: CAWSVFTGELFF.

This clonotype was counted at least ten times. The V gene is TRBV5-1, the J gene TRBJ1-1; no firm D call. This CDR3 spans 15 amino acids. Germline CDR1 and CDR2: SGHRS and YFSETQ. V shed 0 bases and J shed 0 bases, with 9 bases lying between them. The CDR3 coding sequence is TGCGCCAGCAGCTTGGACACCGGATTGAACACTGAAGCTTTCTTT. This gives the protein CASSLDTGLNTEAFF. The full variable domain, with the rest looked up from reference TRBV5-1 and TRBJ1-1, is KAGVTQTPRYLIKTRGQQVTLSCSPISGHRSVSWYQQTPGQGLQFLFEYFSETQRNKGNFPGRFSGRQFSNSRSEMNVSTLELGDSALYLCASSLDTGLNTEAFFGQGTRLTVV.

This clonotype was seen a few times. The chain recombines TRBV5-8 with TRBJ1-3; D is unresolved. CDR3 length: 14 amino acids. Germline V gene sequence: CDR1 SGHTS, CDR2 YDEGEE. V was shortened by 5 bases and J by 0 bases, with 9 bases between the two germline ends. The DNA of the CDR3 is TGTGCCAGCAGATCGACCGTCTCTGGAAACACCATATATTTT. It encodes CASRSTVSGNTIYF.

In its sample, this clonotype was seen a few times. The chain carries TRBV6-2 or TRBV6-3 and TRBJ2-1; TRBD2 aligns across 10 bases. CDR1 is MNHEY and CDR2 is SVGEGT in the germline V gene. This CDR3 region has 15 residues. Trimming took 5 bases from V and 4 from J; bases not matched to a gene: 5. CDR3 loop: CASSHQAGGYNEQFF. CDR3 nucleotides: TGTGCCAGCAGTCATCAAGCGGGGGGGTACAATGAGCAGTTCTTC.

The rearrangement joins TRBV6-1 to TRBJ1-2, with 10 bases that match TRBD1. This CDR3 has 16 amino acids. Germline V CDR1 and CDR2: MNHNS, SASEGT. After removal of 3 bases from V and 5 bases from J, the junction contained 9 bases not matched to a gene. CDR3 amino acids: CASSDPGQGLPYGYTF. CDR3 nucleotides: TGTGCCAGCAGTGATCCGGGACAGGGGTTACCTTATGGCTACACCTTC.

This clonotype has a handful of counts. The chain combines TRBV7-9 with TRBJ2-5; D not certain. The germline gives CDR1 SEHNR, CDR2 FQNEAQ (reference sequence). Trimming cost V 4 bases and J 9 bases, with 12 bases left between them. The CDR3 totals 12 residues. The CDR3 here is CASSSKGGAQYF. The CDR3 bases are TGTGCCAGCAGCTCGAAGGGTGGGGCCCAGTACTTC. Using reference TRBV7-9 and TRBJ2-5 for the parts outside the CDR3, the full variable domain is DTGVSQNPRHKITKRGQNVTFRCDPISEHNRLYWYRQTLGQGPEFLTYFQNEAQLEKSRLLSDRFSAERPKGSFSTLEIQRTEQGDSAMYLCASSSKGGAQYFGPGTRLLVL.